This passage covers 5 T cell receptor beta chains from one sample sequenced in a study of molecular identifiers for immune sequencing clone quantification. TCRdb processed the PCR reads anew with MiXCR; each CDR3 protein has one entry. The repertoire holds some 12,000 distinct CDR3 sequences, with roughly 15% as singletons. Sample: naive CD8+ T cells from blood, with Jurkat cell RNA spiked in. As for subset: FACS-sorted CD8+CD4-CCR7+CD45RA+ naive T cells. The receptors originated from a human donor in good health. Some libraries in this study had Jurkat cell RNA spiked in.

This chain uses TRBV6-5 with TRBJ1-5; possible D gene TRBD1, 6 bases. This CDR3 spans 15 amino acids. Trimming took 6 bases from V and 0 from J, leaving 12 bases between them. Germline V gene lookup returns CDR1 MNHEY and CDR2 SVGAGI. The CDR3 bases are TGTGCCAGCAGCCCCAGACAGGATAGCAATCAGCCCCAGCATTTT. The encoded protein is CASSPRQDSNQPQHF.

About this clonotype: One base away lies a much larger clone, so this may be a sequencing read error. The gene calls are TRBV27 and TRBJ2-1; no firm D call. The germline V gene has CDR1 MNHEY and CDR2 SMNVEV (reference sequence). The CDR3 runs 18 residues. CDR3 coding DNA: TGTGTCAGCAGTTTAACCTTAGCCCACCGTTTTGCTGCGTATGAGCAGTTCTTC. This encodes CVSSLTLAHRFAAYEQFF.

As regards this clonotype: This may be a read error, as it is one base from a much larger clone. This sequence joins TRBV5-1 and TRBJ1-2; perhaps TRBD1 as D (6 bases). This CDR3 spans 13 amino acids. Germline V gene data show CDR1 as SGHRS and CDR2 as YFSETQ. Trimming cost V 0 bases and J 9 bases, with 12 bases left between them. The CDR3 loop reads CASSLVDSDCYTF. The CDR3 nucleotides read TGCGCCAGCAGCTTGGTGGACAGTGATTGCTACACCTTC.

Worth noting for this clonotype: This sequence may be a read error, since a much larger clone differs from it by one base. The rearrangement uses TRBV10-3 and TRBJ1-4, with D uncertain. Looked up from germline, CDR1 is ENHRY and CDR2 is SYGVKD. The CDR3 covers 13 residues. CDR3 in DNA: TGTGCCATCTGTGATGTTTTAGAGGGAAAACTGTTTTTT. Translating it yields CAICDVLEGKLFF.

By proportion, this clonotype is medium-sized. The chain recombines TRBV7-2 with TRBJ1-1; 9 nucleotides align to TRBD1. The CDR3 extends over 15 amino acids. Germline-derived CDR1 and CDR2 are SGHTA and FQGNSA. Trimming removed 6 bases from V and 5 bases from J; junction bases left unmatched: 10. The CDR3 sequence is CASSPTGGELTEAFF. In nucleotides, the CDR3 is TGTGCCAGCAGTCCCACAGGGGGCGAGTTGACTGAAGCTTTCTTT. Based on the CDR3 plus reference TRBV7-2 and TRBJ1-1, the full variable domain is GAGVSQSPSNKVTEKGKDVELRCDPISGHTALYWYRQSLGQGLEFLIYFQGNSAPDKSGLPSDRFSAERTGGSVSTLTIQRTQQEDSAVYLCASSPTGGELTEAFFGQGTRLTVV.